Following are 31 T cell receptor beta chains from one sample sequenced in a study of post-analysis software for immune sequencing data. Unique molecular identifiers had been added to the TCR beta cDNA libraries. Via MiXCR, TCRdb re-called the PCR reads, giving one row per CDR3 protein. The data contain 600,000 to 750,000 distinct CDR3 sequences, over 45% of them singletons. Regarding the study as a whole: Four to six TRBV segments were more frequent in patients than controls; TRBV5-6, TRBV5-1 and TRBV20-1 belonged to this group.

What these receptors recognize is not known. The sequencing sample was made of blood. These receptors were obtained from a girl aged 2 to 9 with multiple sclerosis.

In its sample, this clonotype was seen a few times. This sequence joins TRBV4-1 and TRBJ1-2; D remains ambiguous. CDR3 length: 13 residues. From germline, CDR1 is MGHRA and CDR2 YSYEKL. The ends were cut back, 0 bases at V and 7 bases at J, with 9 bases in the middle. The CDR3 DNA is TGCGCCAGCAGCCAAGAAGAGGGCTCTGGCTACACCTTC. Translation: CASSQEEGSGYTF.

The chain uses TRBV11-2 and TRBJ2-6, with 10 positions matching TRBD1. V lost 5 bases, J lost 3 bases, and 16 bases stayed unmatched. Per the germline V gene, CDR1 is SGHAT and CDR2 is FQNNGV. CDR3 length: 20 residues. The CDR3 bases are TGTGCCAGCAGCCCCCGCACCTGGGACAGGGGCCCTTTTGGGGCCAACGTCCTGACTTTC. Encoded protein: CASSPRTWDRGPFGANVLTF.

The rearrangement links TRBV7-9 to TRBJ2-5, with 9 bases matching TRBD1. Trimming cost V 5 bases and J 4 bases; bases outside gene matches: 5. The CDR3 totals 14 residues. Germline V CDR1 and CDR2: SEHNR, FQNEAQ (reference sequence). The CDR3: CASSNTGGPETQYF. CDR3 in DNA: TGTGCCAGCAGCAATACAGGGGGCCCAGAGACCCAGTACTTC.

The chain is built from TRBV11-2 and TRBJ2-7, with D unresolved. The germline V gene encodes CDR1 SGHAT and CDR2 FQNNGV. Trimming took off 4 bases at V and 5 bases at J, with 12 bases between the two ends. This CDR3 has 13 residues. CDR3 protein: CASSWTGYHEQYF. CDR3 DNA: TGTGCCAGCAGCTGGACCGGATATCACGAGCAGTACTTC.

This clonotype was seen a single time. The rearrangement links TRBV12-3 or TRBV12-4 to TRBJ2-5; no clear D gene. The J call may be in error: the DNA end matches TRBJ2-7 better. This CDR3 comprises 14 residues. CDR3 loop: CASSPTDGVYEQYF. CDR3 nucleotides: TGTGCCAGCAGTCCGACGGACGGAGTCTACGAGCAGTACTTC.

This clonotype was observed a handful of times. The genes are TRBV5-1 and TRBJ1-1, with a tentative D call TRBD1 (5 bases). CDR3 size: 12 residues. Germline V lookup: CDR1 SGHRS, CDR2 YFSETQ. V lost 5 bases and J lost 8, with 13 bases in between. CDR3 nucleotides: TGCGCCAGCAGAGACGTCTACAGGGAAGCTTTCTTT. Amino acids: CASRDVYREAFF.

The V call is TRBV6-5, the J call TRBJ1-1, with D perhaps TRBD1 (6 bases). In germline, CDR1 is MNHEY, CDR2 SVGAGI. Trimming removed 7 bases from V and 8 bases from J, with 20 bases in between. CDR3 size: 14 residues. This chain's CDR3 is CASTNAGAHPEAFF. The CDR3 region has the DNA TGTGCCAGCACCAATGCGGGGGCGCACCCCGAAGCTTTCTTT.

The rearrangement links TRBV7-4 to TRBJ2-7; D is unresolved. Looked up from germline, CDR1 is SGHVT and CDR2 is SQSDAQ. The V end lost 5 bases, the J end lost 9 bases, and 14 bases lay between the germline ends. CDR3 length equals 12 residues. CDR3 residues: CASSVGSMGQYF. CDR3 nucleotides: TGTGCCAGCAGCGTTGGGTCGATGGGGCAGTACTTC.

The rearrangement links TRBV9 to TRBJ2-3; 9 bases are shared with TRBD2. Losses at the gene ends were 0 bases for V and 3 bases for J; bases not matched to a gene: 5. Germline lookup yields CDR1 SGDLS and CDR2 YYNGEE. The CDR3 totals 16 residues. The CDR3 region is CASSVARLAGTDTQYF. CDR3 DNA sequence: TGTGCCAGCAGCGTAGCTCGGCTAGCGGGAACAGATACGCAGTATTTT.

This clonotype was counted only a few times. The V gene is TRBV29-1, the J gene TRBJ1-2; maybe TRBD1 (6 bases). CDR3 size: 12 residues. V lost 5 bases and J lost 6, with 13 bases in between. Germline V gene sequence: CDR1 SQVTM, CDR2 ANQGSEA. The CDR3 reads CSVPPSGDGYTF. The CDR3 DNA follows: TGCAGCGTTCCCCCCTCAGGGGATGGCTACACCTTC.

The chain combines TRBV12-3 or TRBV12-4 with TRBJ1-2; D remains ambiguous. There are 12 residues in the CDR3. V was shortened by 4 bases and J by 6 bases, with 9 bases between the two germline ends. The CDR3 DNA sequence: TGTGCCAGCAGTTCCCTTGGGGATGGCTACACCTTC. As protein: CASSSLGDGYTF.

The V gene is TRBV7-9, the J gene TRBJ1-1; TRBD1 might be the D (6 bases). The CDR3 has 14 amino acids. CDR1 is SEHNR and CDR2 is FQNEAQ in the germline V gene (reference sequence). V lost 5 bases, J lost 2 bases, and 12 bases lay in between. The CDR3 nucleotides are TGTGCCAGCAGCGCGGACAGTTTAAACACTGAAGCTTTCTTT. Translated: CASSADSLNTEAFF.

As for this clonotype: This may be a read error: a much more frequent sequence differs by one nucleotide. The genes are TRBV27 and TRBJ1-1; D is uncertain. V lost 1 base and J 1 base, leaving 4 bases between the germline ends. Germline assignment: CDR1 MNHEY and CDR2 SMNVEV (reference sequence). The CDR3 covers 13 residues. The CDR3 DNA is TGTGCCAGCAGTTTATGGGGGAACACTGAAGCTTTCTTT. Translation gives CASSLWGNTEAFF.

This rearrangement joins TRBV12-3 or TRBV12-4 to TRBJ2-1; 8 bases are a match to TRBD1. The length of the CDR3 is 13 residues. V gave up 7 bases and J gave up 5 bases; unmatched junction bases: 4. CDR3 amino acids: CASTHRGNNEQFF. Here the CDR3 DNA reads TGTGCCAGCACCCACAGGGGGAACAATGAGCAGTTCTTC.

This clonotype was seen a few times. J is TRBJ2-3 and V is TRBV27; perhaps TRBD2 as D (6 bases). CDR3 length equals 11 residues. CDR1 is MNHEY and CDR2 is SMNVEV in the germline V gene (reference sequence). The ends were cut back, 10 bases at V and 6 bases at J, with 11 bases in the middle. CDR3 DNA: TGTGCCACCGATGGGGGGGATACGCAGTATTTT. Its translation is CATDGGDTQYF.

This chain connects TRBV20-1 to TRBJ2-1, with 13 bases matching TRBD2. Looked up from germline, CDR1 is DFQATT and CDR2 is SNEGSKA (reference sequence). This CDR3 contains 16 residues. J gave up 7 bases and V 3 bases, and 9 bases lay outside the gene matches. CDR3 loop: CSASVPGGLAGNEQFF. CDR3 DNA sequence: TGCAGTGCTAGCGTACCCGGGGGACTAGCGGGGAATGAGCAGTTCTTC.

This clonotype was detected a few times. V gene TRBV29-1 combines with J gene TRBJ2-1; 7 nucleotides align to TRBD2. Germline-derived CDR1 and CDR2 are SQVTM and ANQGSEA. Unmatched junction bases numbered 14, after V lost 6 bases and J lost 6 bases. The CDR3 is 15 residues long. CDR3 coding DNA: TGCAGCGTCCAAAGATGGGGGGAGGGAGCCAATGAGCAGTTCTTC. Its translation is CSVQRWGEGANEQFF.

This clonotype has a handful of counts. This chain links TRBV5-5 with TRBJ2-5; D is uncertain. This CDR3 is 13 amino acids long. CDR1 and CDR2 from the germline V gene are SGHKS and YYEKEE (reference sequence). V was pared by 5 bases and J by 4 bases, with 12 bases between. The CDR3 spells CASSAETRETQYF. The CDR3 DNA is TGTGCCAGCAGTGCGGAGACGAGAGAGACCCAGTACTTC.

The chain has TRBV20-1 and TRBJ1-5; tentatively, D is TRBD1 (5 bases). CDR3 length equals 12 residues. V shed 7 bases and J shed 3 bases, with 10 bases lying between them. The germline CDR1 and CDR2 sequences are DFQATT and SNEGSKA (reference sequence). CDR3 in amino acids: CSVGRNNQPQHF. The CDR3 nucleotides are TGCAGTGTGGGACGGAACAATCAGCCCCAGCATTTT.

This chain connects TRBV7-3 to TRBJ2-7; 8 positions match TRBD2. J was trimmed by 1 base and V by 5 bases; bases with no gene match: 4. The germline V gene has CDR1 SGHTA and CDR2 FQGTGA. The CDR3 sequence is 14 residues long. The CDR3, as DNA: TGTGCCAGCAGCGTGACTAGCGCTTCCTACGAGCAGTACTTC. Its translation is CASSVTSASYEQYF.

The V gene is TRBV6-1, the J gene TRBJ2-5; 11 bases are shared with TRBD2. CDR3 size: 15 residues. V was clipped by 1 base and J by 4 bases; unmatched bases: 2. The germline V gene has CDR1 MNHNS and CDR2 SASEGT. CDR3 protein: CASSEVTSGRETQYF. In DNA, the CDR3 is TGTGCCAGCAGTGAAGTTACTAGCGGGAGAGAGACCCAGTACTTC.

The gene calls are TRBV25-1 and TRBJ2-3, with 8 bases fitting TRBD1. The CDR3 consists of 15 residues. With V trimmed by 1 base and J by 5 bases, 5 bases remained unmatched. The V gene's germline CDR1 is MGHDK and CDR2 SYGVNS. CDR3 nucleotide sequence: TGTGCCAGCAGTGAATCGGGACAGGACTTAGATACGCAGTATTTT. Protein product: CASSESGQDLDTQYF.

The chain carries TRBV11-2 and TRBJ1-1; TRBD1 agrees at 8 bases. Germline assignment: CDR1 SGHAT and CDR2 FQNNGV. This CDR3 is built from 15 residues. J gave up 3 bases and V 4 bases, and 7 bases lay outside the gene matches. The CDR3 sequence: CASSSPGGLDTEAFF. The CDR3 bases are TGTGCCAGCAGCTCCCCAGGGGGCTTAGACACTGAAGCTTTCTTT.

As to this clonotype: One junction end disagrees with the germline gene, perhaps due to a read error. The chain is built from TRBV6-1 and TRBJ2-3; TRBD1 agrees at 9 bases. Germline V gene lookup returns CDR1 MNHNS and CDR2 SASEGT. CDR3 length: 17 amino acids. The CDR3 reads CARSPSHRGRGTDTQYF. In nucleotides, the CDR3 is TGTGCCCGCAGTCCCTCCCACAGGGGGCGCGGCACAGATACGCAGTATTTT.

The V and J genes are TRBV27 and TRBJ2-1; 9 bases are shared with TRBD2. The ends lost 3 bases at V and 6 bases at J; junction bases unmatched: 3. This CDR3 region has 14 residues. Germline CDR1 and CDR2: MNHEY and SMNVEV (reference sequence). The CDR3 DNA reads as TGTGCCAGCAGTTTCCAGCGGGGGGTCAATGAGCAGTTCTTC. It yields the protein CASSFQRGVNEQFF.

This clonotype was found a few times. The CDR3 coding sequence is TGTGCCAGCAGTCGACAGGGCTTATACGGCTACACCTTC. This codes for CASSRQGLYGYTF. The rearrangement uses TRBV6-2 or TRBV6-3 and TRBJ1-2; the match to TRBD1 covers 7 bases. Losses at the gene ends were 5 bases for V and 8 bases for J; bases not matched to a gene: 8. This CDR3 has 13 residues. CDR1 is MNHEY, CDR2 SVGEGT, per germline.

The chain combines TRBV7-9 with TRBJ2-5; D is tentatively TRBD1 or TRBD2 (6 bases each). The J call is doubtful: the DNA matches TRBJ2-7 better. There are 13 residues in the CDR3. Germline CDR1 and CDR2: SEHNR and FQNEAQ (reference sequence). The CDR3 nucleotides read TGTGCCAGCAGGCCACAGGGAGGCGACGAGCAGTACTTC. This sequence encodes CASRPQGGDEQYF.

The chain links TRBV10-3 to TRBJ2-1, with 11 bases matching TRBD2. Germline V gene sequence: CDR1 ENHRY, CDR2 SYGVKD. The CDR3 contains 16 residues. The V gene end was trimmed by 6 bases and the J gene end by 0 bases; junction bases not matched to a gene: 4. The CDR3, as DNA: TGTGCCATCAGCTCGACTAGCGGGGCCTCCTACAATGAGCAGTTCTTC. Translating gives CAISSTSGASYNEQFF.

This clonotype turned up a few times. The CDR3 DNA follows: TGTGCCAGCTCGCCCCAGGGAGCAGATACGCAGTATTTT. It translates to CASSPQGADTQYF. The genes are TRBV7-9 and TRBJ2-3, with D possibly called TRBD1 or TRBD2 (5 bases each). Germline V gene sequence: CDR1 SEHNR, CDR2 FQNEAQ (reference sequence). V lost 8 bases to trimming and J lost 4 bases, with 13 bases between them. This CDR3 has 13 residues.

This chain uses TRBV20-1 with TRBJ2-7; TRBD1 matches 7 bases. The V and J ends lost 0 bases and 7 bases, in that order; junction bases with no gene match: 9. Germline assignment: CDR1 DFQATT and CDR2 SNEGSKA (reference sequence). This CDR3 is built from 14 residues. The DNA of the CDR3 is TGCAGTGCTAGAGACCGAGACAGGGTCTGGGAGCAGTACTTC. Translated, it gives CSARDRDRVWEQYF.

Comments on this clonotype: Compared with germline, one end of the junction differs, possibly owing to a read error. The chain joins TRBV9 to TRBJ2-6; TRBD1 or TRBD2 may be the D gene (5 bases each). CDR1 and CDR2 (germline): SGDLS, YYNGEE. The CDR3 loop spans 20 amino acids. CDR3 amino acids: CASSSPVSAPISSGANVRTF. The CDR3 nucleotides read TGTGCCAGCAGCTCCCCTGTTAGCGCGCCCATCAGCTCTGGGGCCAACGTCCGGACTTTC.